Listed below are T cell receptor beta chains from one sample, sequenced in a study of blood T cell repertoires in COVID-19. Sequencing used immunoSEQ multiplex PCR; TCRdb keeps in-frame clones, though not all of them. The sample lists 95,000 to 150,000 clones, roughly 85% occurring once. The specimen sequenced was peripheral blood. Receptors were obtained from a human donor in a cohort sampled during active COVID-19. The conserved cysteine and the conserved F or W are not part of the CDR3 here. Some rows have no size entry. The others give once, few or many, or a class for an expanded clone.

cdr3_aa,clone_size,j_call,v_call
ASSIGVSYEQY,.,TRBJ2-7,TRBV12-3/TRBV12-4
ASSFGQTANTGELF,.,TRBJ2-2,TRBV27
ASSPRDDTEAF,.,TRBJ1-1,TRBV18
ASSLLAGAPLH,many,TRBJ1-6,TRBV7-9
ASSLDGSGNTEAF,few,TRBJ1-1,TRBV7-8
ASSSSGQGVTGELF,.,TRBJ2-2,TRBV5-1
ASSPGTAPGQPQH,.,TRBJ1-5,TRBV7-2
ASSWAYYGYT,.,TRBJ1-2,TRBV19
ASSFPGTFTGELF,.,TRBJ2-2,TRBV11-2
ASSRAGGNTEAF,.,TRBJ1-1,TRBV7-3
ASSLNTGTNEKLF,.,TRBJ1-4,TRBV7-9
ASSYSPGQGGYGYT,.,TRBJ1-2,TRBV6-5
ASKFGGKNTEAF,few,TRBJ1-1,TRBV6-5
ASSFLTGGAYEQY,.,TRBJ2-7,TRBV5-1
ASSITPPGTEAF,once,TRBJ1-1,TRBV19
ASSLDRGLYEQY,once,TRBJ2-7,TRBV5-1
ASTELAGASGGELF,.,TRBJ2-2,TRBV2
ASSSGGQELVYGYT,.,TRBJ1-2,TRBV19